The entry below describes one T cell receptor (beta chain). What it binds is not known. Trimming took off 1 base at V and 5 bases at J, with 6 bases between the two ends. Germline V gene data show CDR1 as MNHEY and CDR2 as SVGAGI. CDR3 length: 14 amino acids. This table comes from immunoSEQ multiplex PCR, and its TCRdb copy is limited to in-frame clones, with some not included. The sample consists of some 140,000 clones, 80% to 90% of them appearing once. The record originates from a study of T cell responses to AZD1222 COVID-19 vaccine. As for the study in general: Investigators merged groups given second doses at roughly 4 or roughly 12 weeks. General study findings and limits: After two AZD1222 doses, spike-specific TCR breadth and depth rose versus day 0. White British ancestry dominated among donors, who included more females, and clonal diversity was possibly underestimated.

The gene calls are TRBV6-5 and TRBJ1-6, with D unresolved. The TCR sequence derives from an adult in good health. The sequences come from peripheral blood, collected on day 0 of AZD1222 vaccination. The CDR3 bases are TGTGCCAGCAGTTACTTCCAGAATAATTCACCCCTCCACTTT. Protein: CASSYFQNNSPLHF.